One sample yielded the 9 T cell receptor beta chains listed below, sequenced in a study of cytomegalovirus exposure and HLA in healthy donors. The PCR was carried out with 60 Vbeta primers and 13 Jbeta primers. Profiled with immunoSEQ multiplex PCR; TCRdb holds only in-frame clones, not every one. The sample holds over 150,000 clones, roughly four fifths seen once. Sequenced: PBMCs. Receptors originate from a man aged 35 to 55 in good health and CMV-seronegative.

The chain couples TRBV11-3 to TRBJ2-7, with no clear D. The CDR3 sequence is 13 residues long. The V end was cut by 5 bases, the J end by 3 bases, with 11 bases between. Germline V lookup: CDR1 SGHNT, CDR2 YENEEA. CDR3: CASSGPPDYEQYF. The CDR3 DNA is TGTGCCAGCAGCGGGCCTCCGGACTACGAGCAGTACTTC.

As for this clone: Other DNA sequences in this specimen translate into the identical CDR3. This rearrangement joins TRBV9 to TRBJ1-6; TRBD1 is a possible D gene (5 bases). V lost 0 bases, J lost 10 bases, and 8 bases lay in between. This CDR3 is built from 13 residues. The germline gives CDR1 SGDLS, CDR2 YYNGEE. This CDR3 reads CASSVGGDSPLHF. CDR3 nucleotides: TGTGCCAGCAGCGTAGGGGGCGACTCACCCCTCCACTTT.

The chain is built from TRBV7-8 and TRBJ2-7, with 13 bases matching TRBD2. Germline CDR1 and CDR2: SGHVS and FQNEAQ. CDR3 length equals 15 residues. V gave up 3 bases and J gave up 7 bases; unmatched junction bases: 6. The CDR3 DNA follows: TGTGCCAGCAGCTTCACTAGCGGGGGGGTGCGGGAGCAGTACTTC. This codes for CASSFTSGGVREQYF.

The chain combines TRBV4-3 with TRBJ2-1; 10 bases are a match to TRBD2. J was trimmed by 0 bases and V by 0 bases; bases with no gene match: 5. This CDR3 is 18 amino acids long. Per germline, CDR1 LGHNA and CDR2 YSLEER. CDR3 amino acids: CASSQELSSGGSYNEQFF. In DNA form, the CDR3 reads TGCGCCAGCAGCCAAGAATTGTCTAGCGGGGGCTCCTACAATGAGCAGTTCTTC.

The chain couples TRBV29-1 to TRBJ1-3, with 9 bases aligning to TRBD1. The CDR3 sequence is 12 residues long. V was clipped by 7 bases and J by 4 bases; unmatched bases: 2. Germline V lookup: CDR1 SQVTM, CDR2 ANQGSEA. In DNA form, the CDR3 reads TGCAGCGGGGGACAGGGAGGAAACACCATATATTTT. Its translation is CSGGQGGNTIYF.

V and J are TRBV30 and TRBJ2-2; perhaps TRBD1 as D (6 bases). The CDR3 is 15 amino acids. Germline assignment: CDR1 GTSNPN and CDR2 SVGIG (reference sequence). V lost 6 bases and J 1 base, leaving 15 bases between the germline ends. For the CDR3, the DNA is TGTGCCTGTTCTATGGGGGCGGTGAACACCGGGGAGCTGTTTTTT. It translates to CACSMGAVNTGELFF. The entire variable domain, with the rest obtained from reference TRBV30 and TRBJ2-2, is as follows: SQTIHQWPATLVQPVGSPLSLECTVEGTSNPNLYWYRQAAGRGLQLLFYSVGIGQISSEVPQNLSASRPQDRQFILSSKKLLLSDSGFYLCACSMGAVNTGELFFGEGSRLTVL.

The chain links TRBV5-4 to TRBJ1-2; TRBD1 is a possible D gene (6 bases). Germline V gene data show CDR1 as SGHNT and CDR2 as YYREEE (reference sequence). The V end lost 6 bases, the J end lost 11 bases, and 20 bases lay between the germline ends. This CDR3 has 13 amino acids. CDR3 nucleotide sequence: TGTGCCAGCAACCTGGGAGGGGGGGATCGGTACACCTTC. Its translation is CASNLGGGDRYTF. Full variable domain (outside the CDR3, taken from reference TRBV5-4 and TRBJ1-2): ETGVTQSPTHLIKTRGQQVTLRCSSQSGHNTVSWYQQALGQGPQFIFQYYREEENGRGNFPPRFSGLQFPNYSSELNVNALELDDSALYLCASNLGGGDRYTFGSGTRLTVV.

Only a few counts were recorded for this clone. Distinct nucleotide sequences in the sample also encode this CDR3. J is TRBJ1-6 and V is TRBV28; D gene ambiguous. Germline CDR1 MDHEN, CDR2 SYDVKM. This CDR3 has 14 amino acids. V lost 7 bases to trimming and J lost 7 bases, with 14 bases between them. CDR3 bases: TGTGCCAGCACGCCCCAGGCGGGGAATTCACCCCTCCACTTT. It yields the protein CASTPQAGNSPLHF.

The CDR3 bases are TGCGCCAGCAGCTCGGACAGGGAAAACCTAACTAATGAAAAACTGTTTTTT. Translation: CASSSDRENLTNEKLFF. The chain uses TRBV4-3 and TRBJ1-4, with TRBD1 matching over 8 bases. Per germline, CDR1 LGHNA and CDR2 YSLEER. The J segment lost 1 base and the V segment lost 5 bases, leaving 9 bases of the junction unmatched. CDR3 length equals 17 residues.